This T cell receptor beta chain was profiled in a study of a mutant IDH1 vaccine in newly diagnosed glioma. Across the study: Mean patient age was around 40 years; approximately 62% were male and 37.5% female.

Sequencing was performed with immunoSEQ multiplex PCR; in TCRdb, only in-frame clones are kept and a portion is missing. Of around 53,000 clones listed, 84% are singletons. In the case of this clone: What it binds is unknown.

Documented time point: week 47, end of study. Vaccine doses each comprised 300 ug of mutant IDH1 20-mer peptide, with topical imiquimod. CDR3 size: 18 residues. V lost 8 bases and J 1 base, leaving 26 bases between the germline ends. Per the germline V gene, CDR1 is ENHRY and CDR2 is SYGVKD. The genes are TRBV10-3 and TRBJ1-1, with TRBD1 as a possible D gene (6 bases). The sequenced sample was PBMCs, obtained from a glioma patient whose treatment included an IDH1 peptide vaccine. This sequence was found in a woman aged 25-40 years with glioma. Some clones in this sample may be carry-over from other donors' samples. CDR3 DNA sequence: TGTGCCATCGGGGGCACCATCGGAAAGGTCTCTGGGAACACTGAAGCTTTCTTT. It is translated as CAIGGTIGKVSGNTEAFF.